Listed below are T cell receptor beta chains from one sample, sequenced in a study of blood T cell repertoires in COVID-19. The repertoire was sequenced with immunoSEQ multiplex PCR; TCRdb's copy has only in-frame clones and lacks some. The sample holds about 250,000 clones, under 90% seen once. Sequencing was performed on PBMCs or T cells enriched from blood (not recorded which). All receptors derive from a man aged 40-49 years who had recovered from COVID-19. The CDR3 runs from the conserved cysteine through the conserved F or W. Fields, in order: V gene, D gene, clone size, J gene, CDR3 protein. D genes are given only for firm matches. Clone size is not always given. Where it is, it says once, few, many or a class for expanded clones.

V gene: TRBV6-6
D gene: TRBD1
clone size: -
J gene: TRBJ2-2
CDR3 protein: CASSTGGAGELFF

V gene: TRBV27
D gene: TRBD2
clone size: -
J gene: TRBJ2-7
CDR3 protein: CASSLGGRGYEQYF

V gene: TRBV6-5
D gene: -
clone size: -
J gene: TRBJ1-5
CDR3 protein: CASRAGSQPQHF

V gene: TRBV5-1
D gene: -
clone size: -
J gene: TRBJ2-2
CDR3 protein: CASSALENTGELFF

V gene: TRBV6-2/TRBV6-3
D gene: -
clone size: -
J gene: TRBJ1-5
CDR3 protein: CASSYSGGNQPQHF

V gene: TRBV10-3
D gene: -
clone size: few
J gene: TRBJ2-1
CDR3 protein: CAISLRGSSYNEQFF

V gene: TRBV5-1
D gene: -
clone size: -
J gene: TRBJ2-7
CDR3 protein: CASKYRTEYEQYF

V gene: TRBV9
D gene: TRBD2
clone size: -
J gene: TRBJ2-5
CDR3 protein: CASSAASGRFVETQYF

V gene: TRBV5-1
D gene: TRBD2
clone size: -
J gene: TRBJ2-7
CDR3 protein: CASSLGSSGRGTSYEQYF

V gene: TRBV6-6
D gene: TRBD1
clone size: -
J gene: TRBJ2-7
CDR3 protein: CASSRTGQGTHEQYF

V gene: TRBV4-3
D gene: TRBD2
clone size: -
J gene: TRBJ2-6
CDR3 protein: CASSQDRLAGSGANVLTF

V gene: TRBV7-9
D gene: -
clone size: -
J gene: TRBJ2-1
CDR3 protein: CASSLYGGLSYNEQFF

V gene: TRBV10-3
D gene: TRBD1
clone size: once
J gene: TRBJ2-1
CDR3 protein: CAISELEGGLGFF

V gene: TRBV18
D gene: -
clone size: -
J gene: TRBJ2-1
CDR3 protein: CASSRGRGYNEQFF

V gene: TRBV12-3/TRBV12-4
D gene: TRBD2
clone size: -
J gene: TRBJ2-5
CDR3 protein: CASGGGETQYF

V gene: TRBV11-2
D gene: TRBD1
clone size: once
J gene: TRBJ1-4
CDR3 protein: CASSPRQGAEKLFF

V gene: TRBV30
D gene: TRBD1
clone size: -
J gene: TRBJ1-2
CDR3 protein: CAWSGQGAYTF

V gene: TRBV30
D gene: TRBD1
clone size: -
J gene: TRBJ2-1
CDR3 protein: CAWRDRQGYYNEQFF

V gene: TRBV11-2
D gene: -
clone size: few
J gene: TRBJ1-1
CDR3 protein: CASSLAGSGLEAFF

V gene: TRBV7-2
D gene: -
clone size: -
J gene: TRBJ1-2
CDR3 protein: CASSLATGNYGYTF

V gene: TRBV7-2
D gene: -
clone size: -
J gene: TRBJ1-4
CDR3 protein: CASSIFGRNEKLFF

V gene: TRBV10-3
D gene: TRBD1
clone size: -
J gene: TRBJ1-2
CDR3 protein: CAISGGQGGYYGYTF

V gene: TRBV9
D gene: -
clone size: -
J gene: TRBJ1-2
CDR3 protein: CASSGLTASYGYTF

V gene: TRBV3-1/TRBV3-2
D gene: TRBD2
clone size: -
J gene: TRBJ2-7
CDR3 protein: CASSPRATSINYEQYF

V gene: TRBV19
D gene: -
clone size: -
J gene: TRBJ1-6
CDR3 protein: CASSSQGGDYNSPLHF

V gene: TRBV12-3/TRBV12-4
D gene: -
clone size: -
J gene: TRBJ1-2
CDR3 protein: CASSSYGRAYTF

V gene: TRBV19
D gene: -
clone size: -
J gene: TRBJ2-7
CDR3 protein: CASSIGVTDNYEQYF

V gene: TRBV3-1/TRBV3-2
D gene: -
clone size: -
J gene: TRBJ1-6
CDR3 protein: CASSQERGSSPLHF

V gene: TRBV9
D gene: TRBD1
clone size: -
J gene: TRBJ1-2
CDR3 protein: CASSNNKDRAPRDGYTF

V gene: TRBV10-3
D gene: TRBD2
clone size: -
J gene: TRBJ2-1
CDR3 protein: CAISRPSGAYNEQFF

V gene: TRBV6-5
D gene: -
clone size: -
J gene: TRBJ1-5
CDR3 protein: CASSWAANQPQHF

V gene: TRBV7-9
D gene: -
clone size: -
J gene: TRBJ1-2
CDR3 protein: CASSLSSDRGGYTF

V gene: TRBV3-1/TRBV3-2
D gene: TRBD2
clone size: -
J gene: TRBJ2-5
CDR3 protein: CASSQTSGGGQETQYF

V gene: TRBV28
D gene: -
clone size: -
J gene: TRBJ2-7
CDR3 protein: CASSSGGPSGYEQYF

V gene: TRBV28
D gene: TRBD2
clone size: -
J gene: TRBJ2-1
CDR3 protein: CASSRNPTSGGADNEQFF

V gene: TRBV6-4
D gene: -
clone size: -
J gene: TRBJ2-1
CDR3 protein: CASSLVTRNEQFF

V gene: TRBV21-1
D gene: -
clone size: -
J gene: TRBJ1-5
CDR3 protein: CASTPGRGRGNQPQHF

V gene: TRBV24-1
D gene: -
clone size: -
J gene: TRBJ2-1
CDR3 protein: CATSSTAGEQFF

V gene: TRBV2
D gene: TRBD2
clone size: few
J gene: TRBJ2-3
CDR3 protein: CASSLGLAGDTQYF

V gene: TRBV25-1
D gene: TRBD2
clone size: -
J gene: TRBJ2-5
CDR3 protein: CASSGLAGGEETQYF

V gene: TRBV19
D gene: TRBD2
clone size: -
J gene: TRBJ2-7
CDR3 protein: CASSGGRYYEQYF

V gene: TRBV28
D gene: TRBD1
clone size: -
J gene: TRBJ2-1
CDR3 protein: CASSLQGQGAGEQFF

V gene: TRBV12-3/TRBV12-4
D gene: -
clone size: -
J gene: TRBJ1-1
CDR3 protein: CASTLTGNTEAFF

V gene: TRBV19
D gene: -
clone size: -
J gene: TRBJ2-7
CDR3 protein: CASSGRGYEQYF

V gene: TRBV7-2
D gene: TRBD2
clone size: -
J gene: TRBJ2-1
CDR3 protein: CASSLERGLYNEQFF

V gene: TRBV28
D gene: TRBD1
clone size: -
J gene: TRBJ1-2
CDR3 protein: CASRQSGTGEGGYTF

V gene: TRBV7-2
D gene: TRBD2
clone size: -
J gene: TRBJ2-7
CDR3 protein: CASSFSGGTYEQYF